Following are 10 T cell receptor beta chains from one sample sequenced in a study of cytomegalovirus exposure and HLA in healthy donors. Profiling relied on immunoSEQ multiplex PCR, and the TCRdb table lists in-frame clones only, not all of them. The sample shows around 150,000 clones, about 89% of them seen only once. Sequencing used PBMCs. The receptors shown here come from a young woman in good health and CMV-seropositive.

This chain connects TRBV18 to TRBJ1-1; no clear D gene. This CDR3 is built from 13 residues. Germline assignment: CDR1 KGHSH and CDR2 LQKENI. The V end was cut by 3 bases, the J end by 5 bases, with 10 bases between. CDR3 protein: CASSPGTGTEAFF. In DNA form, the CDR3 reads TGTGCCAGCTCACCCGGTACGGGGACTGAAGCTTTCTTT. Filled out from reference TRBV18 and TRBJ1-1, the complete variable domain reads NAGVMQNPRHLVRRRGQEARLRCSPMKGHSHVYWYRQLPEEGLKFMVYLQKENIIDESGMPKERFSAEFPKEGPSILRIQQVVRGDSAAYFCASSPGTGTEAFFGQGTRLTVV.

Here the CDR3 reads CASSQRTGEEKLFF. The CDR3 nucleotides are TGTGCCAGCAGCCAGCGGACAGGGGAAGAAAAACTGTTTTTT. The chain carries TRBV5-6 and TRBJ1-4; 9 positions match TRBD1. The CDR3 is made up of 14 amino acids. J was trimmed by 8 bases and V by 4 bases; bases with no gene match: 6. Germline V gives CDR1 SGHDT, CDR2 YYEEEE.

V gene TRBV29-1 combines with J gene TRBJ2-1; TRBD2 matches 12 bases. The CDR3 runs to 13 residues. Germline lookup yields CDR1 SQVTM and CDR2 ANQGSEA. V lost 7 bases and J lost 5; bases outside the gene matches: 3. The CDR3 sequence: CSASGGADNEQFF. CDR3 nucleotides: TGCAGCGCTAGCGGGGGGGCCGACAATGAGCAGTTCTTC.

This sequence joins TRBV18 and TRBJ1-2, with 10 bases aligning to TRBD1. Per the germline V gene, CDR1 is KGHSH and CDR2 is LQKENI. The CDR3 sequence is 17 residues long. The trim removed 2 bases at V and 2 bases at J, leaving 8 bases unmatched. The CDR3 DNA follows: TGTGCCAGCTCACCAAATACCGGGACAGGGGACAACTATGGCTACACCTTC. Amino acids: CASSPNTGTGDNYGYTF. The complete variable domain, with remaining parts taken from reference TRBV18 and TRBJ1-2, reads NAGVMQNPRHLVRRRGQEARLRCSPMKGHSHVYWYRQLPEEGLKFMVYLQKENIIDESGMPKERFSAEFPKEGPSILRIQQVVRGDSAAYFCASSPNTGTGDNYGYTFGSGTRLTVV.

The rearrangement uses TRBV14 and TRBJ2-2, with D possibly matching TRBD2 (6 bases). V lost 3 bases to trimming and J lost 2 bases, with 19 bases between them. In germline, CDR1 is SGHDN, CDR2 FVKESK. This CDR3 contains 18 residues. CDR3 coding DNA: TGTGCCAGCAGCCAGACCGGGACTTCCCCCCTAAACACCGGGGAGCTGTTTTTT. Amino acids: CASSQTGTSPLNTGELFF.

The chain couples TRBV5-1 to TRBJ2-7, with D possibly matching TRBD2 (5 bases). The CDR3 totals 16 residues. The ends were cut back, 2 bases at V and 0 bases at J, with 15 bases in the middle. Germline CDR1 is SGHRS and CDR2 is YFSETQ. In DNA, the CDR3 is TGCGCCAGCAGCTTCACACTAGACCCCATCTCCTACGAGCAGTACTTC. It encodes CASSFTLDPISYEQYF.

The chain joins TRBV7-7 to TRBJ1-5; TRBD1 matches 8 bases. With V trimmed by 5 bases and J by 3 bases, 3 bases remained unmatched. Germline V gives CDR1 SSHAT, CDR2 FNYEAQ (reference sequence). This CDR3 spans 14 amino acids. The CDR3 loop reads CASSLTGANQPQHF. The CDR3 region has the DNA TGTGCCAGCAGCCTGACAGGGGCCAATCAGCCCCAGCATTTT.

The chain combines TRBV15 with TRBJ1-1; 8 nucleotides line up with TRBD1. J lost 1 base, V lost 0 bases, and 16 bases had no gene match. CDR1 is LNHNV and CDR2 is YYDKDF in the germline V gene (reference sequence). The CDR3 has 20 amino acids. The CDR3 DNA follows: TGTGCCACCAGCAGAGAAGGTTTTCGCGCAGGGGGCAGGACGAACACTGAAGCTTTCTTT. This sequence encodes CATSREGFRAGGRTNTEAFF.

CDR3 coding DNA: TGCGCCAGCAGCCAAGGGCTTCGCCCGTCAACTAGCGGGGAAGTAAGAGAGACCCAGTACTTC. Its translation is CASSQGLRPSTSGEVRETQYF. The chain carries TRBV4-1 and TRBJ2-5; 10 bases align to TRBD2. The germline gives CDR1 MGHRA, CDR2 YSYEKL. V lost 1 base and J lost 4; bases outside the gene matches: 21. The CDR3 has 21 amino acids.

This chain uses TRBV2 with TRBJ1-2; the D is unclear. Germline V gene data show CDR1 as SNHLY and CDR2 as FYNNEI. The CDR3 is 16 residues long. With 1 base removed from V and 8 bases from J, the gap between germline ends came to 20 bases. This CDR3 is CASSEDGVSVVGGYTF. In DNA, the CDR3 is TGTGCCAGCAGTGAAGACGGAGTATCGGTGGTCGGCGGCTACACCTTC.